This T cell receptor beta chain was sequenced in a study of cytomegalovirus exposure and HLA in healthy donors. This clone came up a few times. Its specificity is not known. The protocol was immunoSEQ multiplex PCR, while the TCRdb copy is restricted to in-frame clones and leaves out a portion. This table has under 150,000 clones, more than 85% appearing once. Whole-study findings and limits: Cytomegalovirus-associated status was assigned to approximately 160 TCR beta chains.

CDR3 size: 15 residues. Looked up from germline, CDR1 is MNHEY and CDR2 is SMNVEV (reference sequence). Trimming cost V 5 bases and J 3 bases; bases outside gene matches: 4. This chain connects TRBV27 to TRBJ1-3, with 10 bases aligning to TRBD1. Material for sequencing was PBMCs. The sequence was collected from a man younger than 35 in good health and CMV-seropositive. The CDR3 DNA sequence: TGTGCCAGCAGTCGGACAGGGGGGGATGGAAACACCATATATTTT. Translating gives CASSRTGGDGNTIYF.